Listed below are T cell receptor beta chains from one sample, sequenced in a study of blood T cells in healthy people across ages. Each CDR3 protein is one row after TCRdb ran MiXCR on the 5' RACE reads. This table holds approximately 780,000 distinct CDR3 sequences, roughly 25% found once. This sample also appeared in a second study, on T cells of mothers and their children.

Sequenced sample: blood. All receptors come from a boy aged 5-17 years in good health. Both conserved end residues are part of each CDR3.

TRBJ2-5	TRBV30	CAWSPLTTGTQYF
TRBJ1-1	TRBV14	CARKQGRGAFF
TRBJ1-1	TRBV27	CASGTRGAAEAFF
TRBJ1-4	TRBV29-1	CSVGTGGEKLFF
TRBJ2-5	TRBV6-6	CASRPHREPQETQYF
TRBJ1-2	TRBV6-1	CASSIRRGLIPIYGYTF
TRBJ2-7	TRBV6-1	CASMPGQGGYEQYF
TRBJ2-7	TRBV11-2	CASSLASGASYEQYF
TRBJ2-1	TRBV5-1	CASSIFLRVPPSNEQFF
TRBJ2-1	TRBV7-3	CASGPDSNEQFF
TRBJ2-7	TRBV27	CASSLSPGQGYEQYF
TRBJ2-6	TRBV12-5	CASGFLVPGQGSGANVLTF
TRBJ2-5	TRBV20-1	CSASLRGAVETQYF
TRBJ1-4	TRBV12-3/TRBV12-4	CASSRAGIPNEKLFF
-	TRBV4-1	CASSRQATGTHEQYF
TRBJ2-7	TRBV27	CASSRGHTYEQYF
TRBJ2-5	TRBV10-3	CAIMAGGQETQYF
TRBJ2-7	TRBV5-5	CASSSPQGAYEQYF
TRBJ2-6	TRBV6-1	CASCRGQLHSGASVLTF
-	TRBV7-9	CASSPPRGTEPYEQYF
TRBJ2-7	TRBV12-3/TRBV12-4	CASSPISPGEQYF
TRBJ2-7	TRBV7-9	CASSLHGGQGQYF
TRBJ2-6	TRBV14	CASSPLLAEANVLTF
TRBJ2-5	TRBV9	CASSVGWGRQETQYF
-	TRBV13	CASSLTGGPSNEQFF
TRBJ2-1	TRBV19	CASSMAGALISYNEQFF
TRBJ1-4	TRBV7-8	CASSLVSTKLFF
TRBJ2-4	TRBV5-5	CASSLVTDMKNIQYF
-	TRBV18	CASSPTVAGETQYF
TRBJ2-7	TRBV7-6	CASSSPGQGFGEQYF
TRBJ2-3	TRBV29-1	CSVGRTSGSRTDTQYF
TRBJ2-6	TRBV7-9	CASSFMGQTPRGANVLTF
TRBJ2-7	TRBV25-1	CASMRGSSSYEQYF
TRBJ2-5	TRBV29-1	CSGKLAGAETQYF
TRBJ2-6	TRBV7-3	CASSPTVSKGANVLTF
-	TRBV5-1	CASSFSGSGGVYNEQFF
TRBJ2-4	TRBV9	CASSTGTGKNIQYF
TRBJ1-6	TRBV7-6	CASSLRAGRDNSPLHF
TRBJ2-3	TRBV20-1	CRARRTATSTDTQYF
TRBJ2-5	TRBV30	CAWSVGAQETQYF
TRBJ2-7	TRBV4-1	CASSQDLGSGSYEQYF
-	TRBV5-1	CASSWNPGQNGYEQYF
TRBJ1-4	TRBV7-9	CASSRGTGGSKEKLFF
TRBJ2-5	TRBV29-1	CSVDLQGGETQHF
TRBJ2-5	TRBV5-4	CASSLQAVLEETQYF
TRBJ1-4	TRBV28	CASSLTGRGEKLFF
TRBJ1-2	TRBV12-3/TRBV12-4	CASSQEARGDYGYTF
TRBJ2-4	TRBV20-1	CSARAPYDGEAPYF
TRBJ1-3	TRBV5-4	CASSLSCREAVSGNTIYF
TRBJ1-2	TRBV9	CASSVHDQTNYGYTF
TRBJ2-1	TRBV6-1	CASSDTGEQFF
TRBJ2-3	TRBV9	CASSPQTSTDTQYF
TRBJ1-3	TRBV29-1	CSAGGSGPGNTIYF
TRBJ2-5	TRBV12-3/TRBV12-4	CASSLPLRDWGEQYF
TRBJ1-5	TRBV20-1	CSAREPRTGSNQPQHF
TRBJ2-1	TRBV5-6	CASSLGARPDYNEQFF